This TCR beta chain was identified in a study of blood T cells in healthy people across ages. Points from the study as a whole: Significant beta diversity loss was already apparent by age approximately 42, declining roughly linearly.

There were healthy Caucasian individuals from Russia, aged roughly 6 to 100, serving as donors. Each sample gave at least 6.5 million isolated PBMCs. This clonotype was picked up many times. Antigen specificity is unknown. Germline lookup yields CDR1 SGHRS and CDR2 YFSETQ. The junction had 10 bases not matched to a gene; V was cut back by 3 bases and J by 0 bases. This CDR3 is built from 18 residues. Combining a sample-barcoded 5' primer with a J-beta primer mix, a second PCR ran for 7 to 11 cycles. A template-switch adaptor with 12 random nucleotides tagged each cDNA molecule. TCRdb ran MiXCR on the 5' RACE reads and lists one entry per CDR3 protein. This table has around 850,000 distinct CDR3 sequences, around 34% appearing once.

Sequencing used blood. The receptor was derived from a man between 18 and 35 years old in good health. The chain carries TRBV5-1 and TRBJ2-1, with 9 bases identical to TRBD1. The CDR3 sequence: CASSSFTGQGYSYNEQFF. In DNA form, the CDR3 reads TGCGCCAGCAGCTCCTTTACAGGACAGGGGTACTCCTACAATGAGCAGTTCTTC.